Listed below are T cell receptor beta chains from one sample, sequenced in a study of patients and donors after allogeneic stem cell transplantation. MiXCR was run by TCRdb on the RT-PCR reads, yielding one entry per CDR3 protein. Of roughly 200,000 distinct CDR3 sequences listed, 41% are singletons. Sequencing used blood, either unsorted or a sorted T cell fraction (not recorded which). All receptors come from a human donor who was either an allogeneic HSCT recipient or a stem cell or donor lymphocyte infusion donor (not recorded which). It is not recorded whose cells these are; they may come from a transplant donor. Each CDR3 is given with its conserved first and last residue. A D gene is named only where the DNA matches it firmly. A row's size may be missing; if present it is once, few, many or a size class.

TRBV12-3/TRBV12-4,14,NA,NA,TRBJ2-7,TGTGCCAGCAAGGTATGGGGACACCTCTACGAGCAGTACTTC,CASKVWGHLYEQYF
TRBV6-2/TRBV6-3,18,TRBD2,NA,TRBJ2-7,TGTGCCAGCAGTTTCTCCCCTTTGACTAGCGGGAGTTTGAACGAGCAGTACTTC,CASSFSPLTSGSLNEQYF
TRBV5-1,16,TRBD1,NA,TRBJ1-4,TGCGCCAGCAGCTTATACCAAGGGACAGGGGTTGAAAAACTGTTTTTT,CASSLYQGTGVEKLFF
TRBV6-5,14,TRBD1,few,TRBJ1-6,TGTGCCAGCAGTTACCGGGACAGGACTTCACCCCTCCACTTT,CASSYRDRTSPLHF
TRBV27,15,TRBD2,NA,TRBJ2-1,TGTGCCAGCACTGGACTAGCGGTGGGGTACAATGAGCAGTTCTTC,CASTGLAVGYNEQFF
TRBV25-1,15,NA,few,TRBJ2-7,TGTGCCAGTCTTACCACTACTCCCGGCTCCTACGAGCAGTACTTC,CASLTTTPGSYEQYF
TRBV5-1,14,NA,NA,TRBJ1-4,TGCGCCAGCAGCGTGACAGCAACTAATGAAAAACTGTTTTTT,CASSVTATNEKLFF
TRBV21-1,14,NA,NA,TRBJ2-5,TGTGCCAGCGGACCGCGTCTAGCCCAAGGGACCCAGTACTTC,CASGPRLAQGTQYF
TRBV6-5,16,TRBD2,NA,TRBJ2-1,TGTGCCAGCAGTACAAGGGAGGGAGGTCCCTACAATGAGCAGTTCTTC,CASSTREGGPYNEQFF
TRBV2,15,TRBD2,few,TRBJ2-7,TGTGCCAGCATCCGAGGCGGGAGAGGCCCCTACGAGCAGTACTTC,CASIRGGRGPYEQYF
TRBV4-2,18,NA,NA,TRBJ1-2,TGTGCCAGCAGCCAATGGAAAGATCCAGGGGATATATTCTATGGCTACACCTTC,CASSQWKDPGDIFYGYTF
TRBV30,13,NA,NA,TRBJ1-5,TGTGCCTGGAATACAGGGATTAATCAGCCCCAGCATTTT,CAWNTGINQPQHF
TRBV12-3/TRBV12-4,13,NA,NA,TRBJ1-1,TGTGCCAGCAGTTTGTCGGATGTCACTGAAGCTTTCTTT,CASSLSDVTEAFF
TRBV6-5,17,NA,NA,TRBJ1-4,TGTGCCAGCAGTTACTCGATAGCCAGTGCAACTAATGAAAAACTGTTTTTT,CASSYSIASATNEKLFF
TRBV4-2,18,TRBD2,NA,TRBJ2-1,TGTGCCAGCAGCCAAGAGGAAGTAGGACTAGCGGGGTACAATGAGCAGTTCTTC,CASSQEEVGLAGYNEQFF
TRBV5-1,13,NA,few,TRBJ1-2,TGCGCCAGCAGCTTGGAAGCTAACTATGGCTACACCTTC,CASSLEANYGYTF
TRBV24-1,16,TRBD2,NA,TRBJ2-2,TGTGCCACGAGTGATAATAGCGGGAGGAACACCGGGGAGCTGTTTTTT,CATSDNSGRNTGELFF
TRBV6-2/TRBV6-3,18,TRBD1,NA,TRBJ2-7,TGTGCCAGCAGTTCCGTGACCACAATACAGGGGATCTCCTACGAGCAGTACTTC,CASSSVTTIQGISYEQYF
TRBV20-1,17,NA,NA,TRBJ2-1,TGCAGTGCTAGAGTTTGGGAGACTCCCAACTCCTTCAATGAGCAGTTCTTC,CSARVWETPNSFNEQFF
TRBV5-8,10,TRBD1,NA,TRBJ1-1,TGTGCCATCCAGGGGGCTGAAGCTTTCTTT,CAIQGAEAFF
TRBV28,13,TRBD1,NA,TRBJ1-2,TGTGCCAGCAGTTTCGTTGCAGGGGGAGGCTACACCTTC,CASSFVAGGGYTF
TRBV30,14,NA,few,TRBJ1-3,TGTGCCTGGAGTGCGGGTCTAGCTGGAAACACCATATATTTT,CAWSAGLAGNTIYF
TRBV7-9,15,TRBD1,NA,TRBJ1-2,TGTGCCAGCAGCTTTCCGACAGGGGATAAATATGGCTACACCTTC,CASSFPTGDKYGYTF
TRBV7-9,17,TRBD2,NA,TRBJ2-1,TGTGCCAGCAGCTTGCCACCTCGAGGCGGGGGGTACAATGAGCAGTTCTTC,CASSLPPRGGGYNEQFF
TRBV4-1,15,NA,few,TRBJ1-3,TGCGCCAGCAGCCGCCAGGCAGGCTCTGGAAACACCATATATTTT,CASSRQAGSGNTIYF
TRBV4-3,14,NA,NA,TRBJ1-2,TGCGCCAGCAGCCAGGCTAGACAGACCTATGGCTACACCTTC,CASSQARQTYGYTF
TRBV7-2,15,NA,NA,TRBJ1-5,TGTGCCAGCAGCTTAGTGGAGGGGATCAATCAGCCCCAGCATTTT,CASSLVEGINQPQHF
TRBV5-1,15,NA,NA,TRBJ1-1,TGCGCCAGCAGCTGGATACATGGGACGAACACTGAAGCTTTCTTT,CASSWIHGTNTEAFF
TRBV19,13,NA,NA,TRBJ2-3,TGTGCCAGTAGCCCGCTGCAACAGGATACGCAGTATTTT,CASSPLQQDTQYF
TRBV4-2,17,TRBD1,NA,TRBJ1-3,TGTGCCAGCAGCCAAGAGGGGGACAGGGGTTCCAGCAACACCATATATTTT,CASSQEGDRGSSNTIYF
TRBV15,15,TRBD1,NA,TRBJ2-5,TGTGCCACCAGCGGACCCGGGACAGAGAAAGAGACCCAGTACTTC,CATSGPGTEKETQYF
TRBV7-2,12,NA,few,TRBJ2-3,TGTGCCAGCAGCTTAAGATGGGATACGCAGTATTTT,CASSLRWDTQYF
TRBV15,15,TRBD1,NA,TRBJ1-5,TGTGCCACCACCATTGGCAGGGGGCATGATCAGCCCCAGCATTTT,CATTIGRGHDQPQHF
TRBV10-3,12,NA,few,TRBJ1-2,TGTGCCATCAGGGGGGCTTCCTATGGCTACACCTTC,CAIRGASYGYTF
TRBV28,17,TRBD2,NA,TRBJ2-3,TGTGCCACCGGGAAGGGGAGACTAGCGGGAGGTACAGATACGCAGTATTTT,CATGKGRLAGGTDTQYF
TRBV15,13,NA,NA,TRBJ2-5,TGTGCCACCAGCAGGGACGGCCAAGAGACCCAGTACTTC,CATSRDGQETQYF
TRBV5-1,15,NA,NA,TRBJ2-3,TGCGCCAGCAGCTTGGTCAAAGCGGGCACAGATACGCAGTATTTT,CASSLVKAGTDTQYF
TRBV12-3/TRBV12-4,13,NA,few,TRBJ1-1,TGTGCCAGCAGTTTAGAGGTGGCGAGTGAAGCTTTCTTT,CASSLEVASEAFF
TRBV7-9,14,TRBD1,NA,TRBJ1-1,TGTGCCAGCAGAGGAGGGGGCCGGGACACTGAAGCTTTCTTT,CASRGGGRDTEAFF
TRBV12-3/TRBV12-4,16,NA,few,TRBJ2-7,TGTGCCAGCAGTCCGGATAACAGGACCCCCTCCTACGAGCAGTACTTC,CASSPDNRTPSYEQYF
TRBV20-1,14,NA,once,TRBJ1-3,TGCAGTGTTCCGGACGGGAGCTCTGGAAACACCATATATTTT,CSVPDGSSGNTIYF
TRBV9,15,TRBD1,NA,TRBJ1-2,TGTGCCAGCAGCGCCCCAGCCGGGACAGGAAATGGCTACACCTTC,CASSAPAGTGNGYTF
TRBV12-3/TRBV12-4,17,NA,NA,TRBJ2-3,TGTGCCAGCAGCGAACGGTCAGGGTGGGTGAGAACAGATACGCAGTATTTT,CASSERSGWVRTDTQYF
TRBV6-6,15,TRBD1,few,TRBJ2-1,TGTGCCAGCAGTTATGAGGGGGCGTATAGGAATGAGCAGTTCTTC,CASSYEGAYRNEQFF
TRBV5-6,13,NA,few,TRBJ1-1,TGTGCCAGCAGGTTTGGGACCGGGACTGAAGCTTTCTTT,CASRFGTGTEAFF
TRBV6-7,15,TRBD1,few,TRBJ1-2,TGTGCCAGCAGTCTCGGACAGGGTTCGGTTAAAGGCTACACCTTC,CASSLGQGSVKGYTF